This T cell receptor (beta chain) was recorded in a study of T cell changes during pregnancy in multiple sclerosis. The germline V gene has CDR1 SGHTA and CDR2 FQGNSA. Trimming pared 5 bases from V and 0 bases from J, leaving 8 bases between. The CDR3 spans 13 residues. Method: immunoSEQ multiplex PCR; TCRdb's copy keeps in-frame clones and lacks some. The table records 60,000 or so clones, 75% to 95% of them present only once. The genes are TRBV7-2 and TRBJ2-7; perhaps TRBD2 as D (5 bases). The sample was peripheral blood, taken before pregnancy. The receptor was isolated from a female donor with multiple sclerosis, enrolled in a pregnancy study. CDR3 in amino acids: CASSPGNSYEQYF. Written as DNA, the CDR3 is TGTGCCAGCAGCCCCGGGAACTCCTACGAGCAGTACTTC.